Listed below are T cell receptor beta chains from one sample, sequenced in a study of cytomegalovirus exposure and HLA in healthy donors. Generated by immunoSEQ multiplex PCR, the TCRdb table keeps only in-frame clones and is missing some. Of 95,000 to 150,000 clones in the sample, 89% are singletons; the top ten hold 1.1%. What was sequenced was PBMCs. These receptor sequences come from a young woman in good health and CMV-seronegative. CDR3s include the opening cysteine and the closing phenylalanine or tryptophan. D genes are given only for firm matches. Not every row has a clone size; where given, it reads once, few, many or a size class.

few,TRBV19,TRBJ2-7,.,CASAPQVDSYEQYF,TGTGCCAGCGCCCCACAGGTAGACTCCTACGAGCAGTACTTC
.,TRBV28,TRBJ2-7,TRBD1,CASSRDSYEQYF,TGTGCCAGCAGTCGGGACAGCTACGAGCAGTACTTC
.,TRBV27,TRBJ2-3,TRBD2,CASSLSSTSGRDTQYF,TGTGCCAGCAGTTTAAGTTCAACTAGCGGGAGAGATACGCAGTATTTT
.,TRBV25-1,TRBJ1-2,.,CASSGADYGYTF,TGTGCCAGCAGTGGGGCAGACTATGGCTACACCTTC
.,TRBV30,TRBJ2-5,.,CAWSVGTGGSETQYF,TGTGCCTGGAGTGTAGGGACAGGCGGGAGCGAGACCCAGTACTTC
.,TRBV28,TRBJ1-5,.,CASSFSQYNQPQHF,TGTGCCAGCAGTTTCTCACAGTACAATCAGCCCCAGCATTTT
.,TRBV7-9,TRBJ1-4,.,CASSRGESEKLFF,TGTGCCAGCAGCCGCGGTGAGAGTGAAAAACTGTTTTTT
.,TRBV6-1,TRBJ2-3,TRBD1,CASSEVAGQGPDTQYF,TGTGCCAGCAGTGAAGTTGCCGGACAGGGCCCAGATACGCAGTATTTT
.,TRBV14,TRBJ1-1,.,CASSQGGAEAFF,TGTGCCAGCAGCCAAGGGGGAGCTGAAGCTTTCTTT
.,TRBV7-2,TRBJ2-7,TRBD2,CASSPIGGAKSYEQYF,TGTGCCAGCAGCCCGATCGGGGGGGCGAAATCCTACGAGCAGTACTTC
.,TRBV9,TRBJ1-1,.,CASSDKLDINTEAFF,TGTGCCAGCAGCGACAAATTGGACATAAACACTGAAGCTTTCTTT
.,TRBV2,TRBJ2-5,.,CASRGLVMSLETQYF,TGTGCCAGCAGGGGGCTAGTAATGTCTTTGGAGACCCAGTACTTC
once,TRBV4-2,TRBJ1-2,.,CASSHPGYRPKDYGYTF,TGTGCCAGCAGCCACCCGGGTTACAGGCCGAAGGACTATGGCTACACCTTC
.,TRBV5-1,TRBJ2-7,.,CASRSGDPTYEQYF,TGCGCCAGCAGATCAGGCGATCCGACCTACGAGCAGTACTTC
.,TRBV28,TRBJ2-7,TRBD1,CASSFGVQGFEQYF,TGTGCCAGCAGTTTTGGTGTACAGGGGTTCGAGCAGTACTTC
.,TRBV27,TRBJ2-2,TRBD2,CASSLSREANTGELFF,TGTGCCAGCAGTTTATCCCGGGAGGCGAACACCGGGGAGCTGTTTTTT
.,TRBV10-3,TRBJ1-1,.,CAISGQTETEAFF,TGTGCCATCAGTGGTCAGACAGAAACTGAAGCTTTCTTT
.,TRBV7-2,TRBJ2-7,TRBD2,CASSLAIRGLAPYEQYF,TGTGCCAGCAGCTTAGCGATAAGGGGACTAGCCCCCTACGAGCAGTACTTC
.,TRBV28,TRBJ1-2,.,CASRSGKVNSYTF,TGTGCCAGCAGGTCAGGGAAGGTGAATAGCTACACCTTC
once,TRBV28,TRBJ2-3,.,CASSSPAPLGGTDTQYF,TGTGCCAGCAGTTCCCCCGCTCCTCTAGGGGGAACAGATACGCAGTATTTT
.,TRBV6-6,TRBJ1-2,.,CASSGQFSAEVF,TGTGCCAGCAGCGGACAGTTTTCGGCTGAGGTTTTC
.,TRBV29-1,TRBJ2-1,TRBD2,CSVEGLADHGEQFF,TGCAGCGTTGAGGGACTAGCGGACCATGGGGAGCAGTTCTTC